The 14 T cell receptor beta chains presented below share a single source sample, sequenced in a study of cytomegalovirus exposure and HLA in healthy donors. The primer mix had 60 Vbeta and 13 Jbeta primers. Sequenced by immunoSEQ multiplex PCR; TCRdb stores in-frame clones only, minus some. This sample has approximately 100,000 clones, with 75% to 90% found just once. The sequencing sample was made of PBMCs. These receptor sequences come from a man aged 25 to 40 in good health and CMV-seronegative.

This clone showed up just once. This chain connects TRBV7-9 to TRBJ2-3; D is possibly TRBD2 (5 bases). Germline V gene lookup returns CDR1 SEHNR and CDR2 FQNEAQ (reference sequence). V lost 5 bases, J lost 10 bases, and 22 bases lay in between. The CDR3 is 15 residues long. CDR3 nucleotides: TGTGCCAGCAGCCTCACGAGTATCGCGGGCGTCGCGCAGTATTTT. It codes for CASSLTSIAGVAQYF.

V usage is TRBV30 and J usage is TRBJ1-6, with 10 positions matching TRBD1. After removal of 2 bases from V and 7 bases from J, the junction contained 2 bases not matched to a gene. The CDR3 consists of 14 residues. Germline loops: CDR1 GTSNPN, CDR2 SVGIG (reference sequence). The CDR3 DNA follows: TGTGCCTGGAGTTGGGACAGGGGAAATTCACCCCTCCACTTT. Translation gives CAWSWDRGNSPLHF. Looking up the rest from reference TRBV30 and TRBJ1-6 gives the full variable domain: SQTIHQWPATLVQPVGSPLSLECTVEGTSNPNLYWYRQAAGRGLQLLFYSVGIGQISSEVPQNLSASRPQDRQFILSSKKLLLSDSGFYLCAWSWDRGNSPLHFGNGTRLTVT.

V usage is TRBV7-9 and J usage is TRBJ2-1; D gene unclear. Germline CDR1 SEHNR, CDR2 FQNEAQ (reference sequence). Trimming shortened V by 2 bases and J by 4 bases, and 3 bases separated the two germline ends. CDR3 length: 12 amino acids. CDR3 DNA sequence: TGTGCCAGCAGCTTACTTTACAATGAGCAGTTCTTC. This gives the protein CASSLLYNEQFF.

V and J are TRBV30 and TRBJ1-2; D is perhaps TRBD1 (5 bases). V was pared by 3 bases and J by 2 bases, with 16 bases between. Germline V gene sequence: CDR1 GTSNPN, CDR2 SVGIG (reference sequence). The CDR3 extends over 15 amino acids. The CDR3 DNA reads as TGTGCCTGGAGGGTCCCGGGGGTTTGGAACTATGGCTACACCTTC. It yields the protein CAWRVPGVWNYGYTF.

J is TRBJ1-2 and V is TRBV27, with D possibly TRBD1 on 6 matching bases. CDR1 is MNHEY and CDR2 is SMNVEV in the germline V gene (reference sequence). V lost 7 bases and J 4 bases, leaving 19 bases between the germline ends. The CDR3 runs 15 residues. The CDR3 sequence is CASTQTAGQIYGYTF. In DNA form, the CDR3 reads TGTGCCAGCACCCAAACCGCCGGACAGATCTATGGCTACACCTTC.

This clone was observed once. The V gene is TRBV29-1, the J gene TRBJ2-7; TRBD2 agrees at 12 bases. Germline trimming cut 6 bases from V and 2 bases from J; bases unmatched to any gene: 2. The CDR3 contains 13 residues. Germline CDR1 reads SQVTM; CDR2 reads ANQGSEA. CDR3 DNA: TGCAGCGTCCGACTAGCGGGAGCCTACGAGCAGTACTTC. Protein product: CSVRLAGAYEQYF.

The J gene is TRBJ2-7, the V gene TRBV5-4; 9 bases are a match to TRBD1. The CDR3 has 14 residues. Germline-derived CDR1 and CDR2 are SGHNT and YYREEE (reference sequence). Losses at the gene ends were 3 bases for V and 5 bases for J; bases not matched to a gene: 6. The CDR3 spells CASSSGTGRNEQYF. The CDR3 region has the DNA TGTGCCAGCAGCTCCGGGACAGGGAGGAACGAGCAGTACTTC.

The genes are TRBV2 and TRBJ2-1, with TRBD1 matching 7 bases. The CDR3 is 17 residues long. V lost 2 bases to trimming and J lost 0 bases; unmatched junction nucleotides: 7. CDR1 is SNHLY, CDR2 FYNNEI, per germline. CDR3: CASSEWGQLSSYNEQFF. DNA of the CDR3: TGTGCCAGCAGTGAATGGGGACAGTTAAGCTCCTACAATGAGCAGTTCTTC.

This chain joins TRBV5-8 and TRBJ2-7, with 8 bases lining up with TRBD2. The junction had 11 bases not matched to a gene; V was cut back by 5 bases and J by 4 bases. The CDR3 is 15 residues long. Germline lookup yields CDR1 SGHTS and CDR2 YDEGEE. The CDR3 loop is CASSYSGIGAYEQYF. CDR3 nucleotides: TGTGCCAGCAGTTATAGCGGGATTGGTGCGTACGAGCAGTACTTC.

The rearrangement joins TRBV9 to TRBJ2-3; D may be TRBD2 (5 bases). Trimming pared 0 bases from V and 1 base from J, leaving 9 bases between. Germline V gene lookup returns CDR1 SGDLS and CDR2 YYNGEE. This CDR3 comprises 15 residues. The CDR3 nucleotides are TGTGCCAGCAGCGTAGCGCCGCGGGGCACAGATACGCAGTATTTT. Translated: CASSVAPRGTDTQYF.

As regards this clone: One junction end disagrees with the germline gene, perhaps due to a read error. V is TRBV7-7 and J is TRBJ2-5, with 7 bases aligning to TRBD1. Looked up from germline, CDR1 is SSHAT and CDR2 is FNYEAQ (reference sequence). The CDR3 contains 14 residues. This chain's CDR3 is CASSMTGLQETQYF. CDR3 coding DNA: TGTGCTAGCAGCATGACAGGGCTACAAGAGACCCAGTACTTC.

J is TRBJ2-7 and V is TRBV11-2; D ambiguous. The ends were cut back, 4 bases at V and 9 bases at J, with 13 bases in the middle. The CDR3 consists of 12 residues. Looked up from germline, CDR1 is SGHAT and CDR2 is FQNNGV. This chain's CDR3 is CASSYSSFWQYF. The DNA of the CDR3 is TGTGCCAGCAGCTATAGCAGCTTCTGGCAGTACTTC.

This clone was detected once. The J gene is TRBJ1-4, the V gene TRBV7-2; 7 bases are shared with TRBD1. Germline trimming cut 5 bases from V and 7 bases from J; bases unmatched to any gene: 7. Per germline, CDR1 SGHTA and CDR2 FQGNSA. This CDR3 comprises 14 residues. CDR3 coding DNA: TGTGCCAGCAGCACCAGACAGGGAGGTGAAAAACTGTTTTTT. Residues: CASSTRQGGEKLFF.

The V and J genes are TRBV10-3 and TRBJ2-7; D perhaps matches TRBD1 (6 bases). CDR1 and CDR2 from the germline V gene are ENHRY and SYGVKD. The V and J ends lost 4 bases and 4 bases respectively, with 11 bases between them. The CDR3 spans 13 residues. As DNA, the CDR3 is TGTGCCATCAGTGTTACCACAGGGTACGAGCAGTACTTC. Translated, it gives CAISVTTGYEQYF.